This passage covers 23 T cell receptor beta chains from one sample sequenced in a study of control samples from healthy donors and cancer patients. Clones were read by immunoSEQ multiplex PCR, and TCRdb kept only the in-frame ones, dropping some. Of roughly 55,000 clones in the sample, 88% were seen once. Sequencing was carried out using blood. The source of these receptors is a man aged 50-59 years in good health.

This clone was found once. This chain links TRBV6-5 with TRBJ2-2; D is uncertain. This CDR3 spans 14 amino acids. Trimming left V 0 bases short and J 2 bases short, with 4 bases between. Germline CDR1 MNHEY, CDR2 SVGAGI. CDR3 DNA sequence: TGTGCCAGCAGTTACTCGAGTAACACCGGGGAGCTGTTTTTT. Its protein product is CASSYSSNTGELFF.

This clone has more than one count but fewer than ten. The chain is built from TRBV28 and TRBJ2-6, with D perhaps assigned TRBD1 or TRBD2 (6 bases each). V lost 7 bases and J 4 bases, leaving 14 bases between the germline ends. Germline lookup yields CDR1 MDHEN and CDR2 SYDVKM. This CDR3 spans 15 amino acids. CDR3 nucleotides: TGTGCCAGCAAGGGGGGTTCTAGCGGGGCCAACGTCCTGACTTTC. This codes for CASKGGSSGANVLTF. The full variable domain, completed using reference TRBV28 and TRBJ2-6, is DVKVTQSSRYLVKRTGEKVFLECVQDMDHENMFWYRQDPGLGLRLIYFSYDVKMKEKGDIPEGYSVSREKKERFSLILESASTNQTSMYLCASKGGSSGANVLTFGAGSRLTVL.

CDR3 DNA: TGTGCCACCAGTGATTCAAGCGGGACCCTGGGAAAGCTGTTTTTT. Translated, it gives CATSDSSGTLGKLFF. The chain carries TRBV24-1 and TRBJ2-2; 7 bases agree with TRBD2. CDR1 KGHDR and CDR2 SFDVKD come from the germline V gene. Losses at the gene ends were 2 bases for V and 12 bases for J; bases not matched to a gene: 11. The CDR3 length is 15 residues.

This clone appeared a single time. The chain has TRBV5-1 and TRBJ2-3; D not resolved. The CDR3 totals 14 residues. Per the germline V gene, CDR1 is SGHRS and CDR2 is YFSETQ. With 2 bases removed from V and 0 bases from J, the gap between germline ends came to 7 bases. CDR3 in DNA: TGCGCCAGCAGCTTAGAATCTAGCACAGATACGCAGTATTTT. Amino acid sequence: CASSLESSTDTQYF.

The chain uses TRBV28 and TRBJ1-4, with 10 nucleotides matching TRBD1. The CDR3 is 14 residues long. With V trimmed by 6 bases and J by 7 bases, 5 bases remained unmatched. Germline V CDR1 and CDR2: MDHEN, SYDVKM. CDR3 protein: CASRWTGGGEKLFF. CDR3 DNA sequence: TGTGCCAGCAGGTGGACAGGGGGAGGTGAAAAACTGTTTTTT.

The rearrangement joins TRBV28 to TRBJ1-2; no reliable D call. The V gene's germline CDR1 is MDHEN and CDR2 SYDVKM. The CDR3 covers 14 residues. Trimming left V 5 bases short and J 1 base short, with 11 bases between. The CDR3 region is CASSPHRYNYGYTF. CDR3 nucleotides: TGTGCCAGCAGTCCCCACCGCTATAACTATGGCTACACCTTC.

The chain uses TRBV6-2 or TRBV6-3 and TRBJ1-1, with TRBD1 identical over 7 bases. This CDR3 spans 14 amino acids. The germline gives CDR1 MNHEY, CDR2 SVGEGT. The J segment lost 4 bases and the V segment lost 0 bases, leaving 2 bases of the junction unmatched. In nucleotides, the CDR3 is TGTGCCAGCAGTTACTCGACAGGGCCCACTGAAGCTTTCTTT. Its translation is CASSYSTGPTEAFF.

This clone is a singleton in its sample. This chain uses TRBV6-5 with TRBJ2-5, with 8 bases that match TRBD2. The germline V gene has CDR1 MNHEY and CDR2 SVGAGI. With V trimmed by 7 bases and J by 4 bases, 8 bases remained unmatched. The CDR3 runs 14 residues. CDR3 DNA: TGTGCCAGCACGGGAGCGGGAGCGGGAGAGACCCAGTACTTC. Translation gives CASTGAGAGETQYF.

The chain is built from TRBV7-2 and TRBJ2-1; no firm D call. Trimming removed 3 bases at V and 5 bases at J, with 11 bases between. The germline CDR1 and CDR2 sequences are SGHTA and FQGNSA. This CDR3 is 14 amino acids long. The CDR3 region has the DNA TGTGCCAGCAGCTTTGTGGGCGATCACAATGAGCAGTTCTTC. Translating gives CASSFVGDHNEQFF.

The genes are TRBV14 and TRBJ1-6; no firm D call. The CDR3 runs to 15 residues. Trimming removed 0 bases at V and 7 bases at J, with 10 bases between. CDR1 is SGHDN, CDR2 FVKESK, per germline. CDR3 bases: TGTGCCAGCAGCCAAGAGGGGAATTGGAATTCACCCCTCCACTTT. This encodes CASSQEGNWNSPLHF.

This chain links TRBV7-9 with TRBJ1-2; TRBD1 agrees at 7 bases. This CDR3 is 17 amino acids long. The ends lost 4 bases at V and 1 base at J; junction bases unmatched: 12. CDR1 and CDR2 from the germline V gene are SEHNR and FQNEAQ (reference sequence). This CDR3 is CASSSFYLGTVNYGYTF. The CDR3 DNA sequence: TGTGCCAGCAGCTCCTTTTACCTCGGGACAGTTAACTATGGCTACACCTTC.

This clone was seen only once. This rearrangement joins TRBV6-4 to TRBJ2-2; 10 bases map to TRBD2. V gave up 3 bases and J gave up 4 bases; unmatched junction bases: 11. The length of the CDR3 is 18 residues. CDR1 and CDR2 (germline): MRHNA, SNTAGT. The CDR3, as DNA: TGTGCCAGCAGTGAAGGTGGGAGACTAGCGGGTACCACCGGGGAGCTGTTTTTT. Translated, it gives CASSEGGRLAGTTGELFF.

The CDR3 sequence: CASSIEGYGYTF. CDR3 nucleotides: TGTGCCAGTAGTATAGAGGGCTATGGCTACACCTTC. The chain recombines TRBV19 with TRBJ1-2; D not certain. V was shortened by 0 bases and J by 4 bases, with 3 bases between the two germline ends. Germline-derived CDR1 and CDR2 are LNHDA and SQIVND (reference sequence). The CDR3 consists of 12 residues.

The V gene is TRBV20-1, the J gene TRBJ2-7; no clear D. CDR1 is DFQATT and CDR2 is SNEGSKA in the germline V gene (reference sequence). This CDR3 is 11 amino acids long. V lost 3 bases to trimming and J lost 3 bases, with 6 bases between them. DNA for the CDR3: TGCAGTGCTAGGCAAGTCTACGAGCAGTACTTC. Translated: CSARQVYEQYF.

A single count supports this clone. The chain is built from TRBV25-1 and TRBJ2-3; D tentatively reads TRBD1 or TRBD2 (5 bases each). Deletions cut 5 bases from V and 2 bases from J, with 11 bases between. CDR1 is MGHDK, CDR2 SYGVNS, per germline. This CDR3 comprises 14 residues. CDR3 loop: CASSLGTATDTQYF. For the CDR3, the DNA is TGTGCCAGCAGTCTCGGGACCGCCACAGATACGCAGTATTTT.

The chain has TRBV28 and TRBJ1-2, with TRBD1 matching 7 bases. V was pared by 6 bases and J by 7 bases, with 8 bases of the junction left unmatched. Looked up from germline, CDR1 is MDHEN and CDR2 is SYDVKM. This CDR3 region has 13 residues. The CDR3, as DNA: TGTGCCAGCAGCCAACAGGGGTGGGGTGGCTACACCTTC. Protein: CASSQQGWGGYTF.

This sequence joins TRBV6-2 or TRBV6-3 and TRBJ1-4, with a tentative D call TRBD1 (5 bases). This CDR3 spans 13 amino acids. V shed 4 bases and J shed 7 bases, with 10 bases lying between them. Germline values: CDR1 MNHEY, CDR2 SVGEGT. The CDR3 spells CASSWGRFEKLFF. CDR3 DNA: TGTGCCAGCAGTTGGGGGAGGTTTGAAAAACTGTTTTTT.

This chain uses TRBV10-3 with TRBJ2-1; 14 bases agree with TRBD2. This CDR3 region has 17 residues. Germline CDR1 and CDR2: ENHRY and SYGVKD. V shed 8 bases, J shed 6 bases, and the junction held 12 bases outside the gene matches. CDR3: CAISSGTSGRKGNEQFF. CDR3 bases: TGTGCCATCTCATCCGGGACTAGCGGGAGAAAGGGCAATGAGCAGTTCTTC.

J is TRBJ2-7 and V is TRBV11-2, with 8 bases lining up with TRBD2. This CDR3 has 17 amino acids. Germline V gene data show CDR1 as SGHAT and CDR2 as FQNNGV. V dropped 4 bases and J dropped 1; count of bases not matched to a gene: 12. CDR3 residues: CASSSLRGGRSSYEQYF. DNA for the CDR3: TGTGCCAGCAGCTCTCTCCGGGGCGGGAGGAGTTCCTACGAGCAGTACTTC.

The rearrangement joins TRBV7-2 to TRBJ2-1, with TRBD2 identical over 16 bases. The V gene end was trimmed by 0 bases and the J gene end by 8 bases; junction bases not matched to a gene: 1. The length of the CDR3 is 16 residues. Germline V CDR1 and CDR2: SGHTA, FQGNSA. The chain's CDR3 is CASSLAGLAGGHEQFF. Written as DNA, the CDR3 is TGTGCCAGCAGCTTAGCGGGACTAGCGGGAGGGCATGAGCAGTTCTTC. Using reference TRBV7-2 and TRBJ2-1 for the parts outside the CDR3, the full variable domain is GAGVSQSPSNKVTEKGKDVELRCDPISGHTALYWYRQSLGQGLEFLIYFQGNSAPDKSGLPSDRFSAERTGGSVSTLTIQRTQQEDSAVYLCASSLAGLAGGHEQFFGPGTRLTVL.

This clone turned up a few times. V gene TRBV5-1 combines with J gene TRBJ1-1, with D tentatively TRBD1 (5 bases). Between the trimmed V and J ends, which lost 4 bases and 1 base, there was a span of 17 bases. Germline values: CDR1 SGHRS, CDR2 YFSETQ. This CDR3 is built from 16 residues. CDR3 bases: TGCGCCAGCAGCGGTGGTACCAGGGATGGGAACACTGAAGCTTTCTTT. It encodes CASSGGTRDGNTEAFF. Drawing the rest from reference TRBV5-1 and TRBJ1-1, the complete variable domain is KAGVTQTPRYLIKTRGQQVTLSCSPISGHRSVSWYQQTPGQGLQFLFEYFSETQRNKGNFPGRFSGRQFSNSRSEMNVSTLELGDSALYLCASSGGTRDGNTEAFFGQGTRLTVV.

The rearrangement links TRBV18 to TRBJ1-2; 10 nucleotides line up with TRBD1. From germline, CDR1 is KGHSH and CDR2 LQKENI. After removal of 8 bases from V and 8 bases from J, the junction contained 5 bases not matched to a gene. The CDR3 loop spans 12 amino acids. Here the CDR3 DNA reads TGTGCCAGCACCCCGACAGGGGGCGGCTACACCTTC. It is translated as CASTPTGGGYTF.

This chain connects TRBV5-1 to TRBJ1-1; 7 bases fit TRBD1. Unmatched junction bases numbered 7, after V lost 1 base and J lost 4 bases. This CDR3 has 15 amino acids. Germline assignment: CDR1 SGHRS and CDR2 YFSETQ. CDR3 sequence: CASSLFTTGTTEAFF. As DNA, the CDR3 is TGCGCCAGCAGCTTGTTCACGACAGGGACCACTGAAGCTTTCTTT. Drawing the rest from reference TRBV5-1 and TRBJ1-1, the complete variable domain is KAGVTQTPRYLIKTRGQQVTLSCSPISGHRSVSWYQQTPGQGLQFLFEYFSETQRNKGNFPGRFSGRQFSNSRSEMNVSTLELGDSALYLCASSLFTTGTTEAFFGQGTRLTVV.